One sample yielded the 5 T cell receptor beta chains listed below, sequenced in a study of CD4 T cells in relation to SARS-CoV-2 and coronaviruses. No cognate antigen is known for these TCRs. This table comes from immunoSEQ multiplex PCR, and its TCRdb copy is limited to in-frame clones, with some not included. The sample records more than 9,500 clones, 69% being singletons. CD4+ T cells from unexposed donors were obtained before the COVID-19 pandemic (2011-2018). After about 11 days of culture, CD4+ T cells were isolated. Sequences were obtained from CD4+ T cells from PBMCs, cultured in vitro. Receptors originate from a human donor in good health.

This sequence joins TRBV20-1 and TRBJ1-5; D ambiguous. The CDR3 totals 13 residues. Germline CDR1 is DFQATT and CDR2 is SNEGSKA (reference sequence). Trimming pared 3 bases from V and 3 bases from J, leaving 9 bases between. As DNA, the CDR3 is TGCAGTGCTAGTGAGGGAAACAATCAGCCCCAGCATTTT. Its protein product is CSASEGNNQPQHF.

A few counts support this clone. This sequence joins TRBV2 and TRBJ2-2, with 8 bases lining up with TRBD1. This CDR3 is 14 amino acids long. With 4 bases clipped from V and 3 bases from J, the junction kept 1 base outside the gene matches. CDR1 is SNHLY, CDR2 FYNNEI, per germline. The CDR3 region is CASSVQGDTGELFF. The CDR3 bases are TGTGCCAGCAGTGTACAGGGGGACACCGGGGAGCTGTTTTTT.

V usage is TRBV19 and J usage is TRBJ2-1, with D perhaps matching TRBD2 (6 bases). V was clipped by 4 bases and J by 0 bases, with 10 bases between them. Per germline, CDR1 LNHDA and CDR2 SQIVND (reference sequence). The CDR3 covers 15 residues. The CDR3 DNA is TGTGCCAGTAGTAGGACTACGAACTCCTACAATGAGCAGTTCTTC. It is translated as CASSRTTNSYNEQFF.

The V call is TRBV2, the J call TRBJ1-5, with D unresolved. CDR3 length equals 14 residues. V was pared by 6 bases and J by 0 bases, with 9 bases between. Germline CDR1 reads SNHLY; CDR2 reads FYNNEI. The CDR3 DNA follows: TGTGCCAGCAGCGTCGGGTATAGCAATCAGCCCCAGCATTTT. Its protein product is CASSVGYSNQPQHF.

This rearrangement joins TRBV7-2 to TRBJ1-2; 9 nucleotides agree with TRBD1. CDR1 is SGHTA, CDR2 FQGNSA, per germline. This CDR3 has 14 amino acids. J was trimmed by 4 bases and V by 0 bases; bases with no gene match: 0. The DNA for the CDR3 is TGTGCCAGCAGCTTAGCGGGACAGGGCTATGGCTACACCTTC. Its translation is CASSLAGQGYGYTF. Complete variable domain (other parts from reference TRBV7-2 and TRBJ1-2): GAGVSQSPSNKVTEKGKDVELRCDPISGHTALYWYRQSLGQGLEFLIYFQGNSAPDKSGLPSDRFSAERTGGSVSTLTIQRTQQEDSAVYLCASSLAGQGYGYTFGSGTRLTVV.